These T cell receptor beta chains were read from a single sample in a study of T cells after posttransplantation cyclophosphamide. Sequencing used immunoSEQ multiplex PCR; TCRdb keeps in-frame clones, though not all of them. The sample contains some 12,000 clones, 70% to 90% of which appear only once. Sequencing used PBMCs, obtained after allogeneic stem cell transplant with posttransplant cyclophosphamide. The receptors derive from a female patient in her forties or fifties who received an allogeneic stem cell transplant from a related donor, was CMV-positive, and had no GVHD. Some T cells here may be from the graft donor. Each CDR3 is given with its conserved first and last residue. The D gene is left open where the match is weak. Some rows have no size entry. The others give once, few or many, or a class for an expanded clone.

j_call | v_call | d_call | clone_size | cdr3_nt | cdr3_aa
TRBJ1-3 | TRBV6-1 | . | . | TGTGCCAGTGGTGCAGGCCATTCTGGAAACACCATATATTTT | CASGAGHSGNTIYF
TRBJ2-3 | TRBV7-2 | TRBD1 | . | TGTGCCAGCAGCACAGCCCTGGGAGGGACAGGGGAAGCAGATACGCAGTATTTT | CASSTALGGTGEADTQYF
TRBJ2-2 | TRBV6-5 | . | . | TGTGCCAGCAGCTCCTTCGGACAGTCCGGGGAGCTGTTTTTT | CASSSFGQSGELFF
TRBJ1-1 | TRBV30 | . | . | TGTGCCTGGAGTAACCTTCGAGAGAACACTGAAGCTTTCTTT | CAWSNLRENTEAFF
TRBJ1-1 | TRBV29-1 | TRBD1 | few | TGCAGCGTGGAGGACAGGGGGAGAACTGAAGCTTTCTTT | CSVEDRGRTEAFF
TRBJ1-1 | TRBV15 | TRBD1 | . | TGTGCCACCAGCAGGGGGACAGGGGACACTGAAGCTTTCTTT | CATSRGTGDTEAFF
TRBJ2-5 | TRBV4-1 | TRBD2 | . | TGCGCCAGCAGCCAGACTAGCGGGGGGCCGATTGTGACCCAGTACTTC | CASSQTSGGPIVTQYF
TRBJ2-5 | TRBV7-6 | . | . | TGTGCCAGCAGCCTCCTAGGTGCTAGCCCCCAAGAGACCCAGTACTTC | CASSLLGASPQETQYF
TRBJ2-5 | TRBV11-2 | TRBD1 | . | TGTGCCAGCAGCAAAGACAGGGGAGGGACCCAGTACTTC | CASSKDRGGTQYF
TRBJ2-7 | TRBV5-6 | . | . | TGTGCCAGCAGTAGTTCCTACGAGCAGTACTTC | CASSSSYEQYF
TRBJ2-5 | TRBV5-1 | TRBD1 | . | TGCGCCAGCGTTTTGTTGGGACAGGGCCAAGAGACCCAGTACTTC | CASVLLGQGQETQYF
TRBJ2-7 | TRBV11-1 | . | few | TGTGCCAGCCGCAAGGTTCACGGGGGATCCTACGAGCAGTACTTC | CASRKVHGGSYEQYF
TRBJ1-6 | TRBV19 | . | . | TGTGCCAGTAGTAGGACAGCCGGAACCGATTCACCCCTCCACTTT | CASSRTAGTDSPLHF
TRBJ1-2 | TRBV19 | . | . | TGTGCCAGTAGCTCGGCAGGGATCTATGGCTACACCTTC | CASSSAGIYGYTF
TRBJ2-2 | TRBV5-4 | . | . | TGTGCCAGCAGGTTTGACACGGCCGGGGAGCTGTTTTTT | CASRFDTAGELFF
TRBJ2-3 | TRBV27 | TRBD2 | . | TGTGCCAGCAGTTTCCGACTAGCGGGGGCCCCAGATACGCAGTATTTT | CASSFRLAGAPDTQYF
TRBJ2-5 | TRBV27 | . | . | TGTGCCAGCAGTTTCTTTGGTGAGGAGCAAGAGACCCAGTACTTC | CASSFFGEEQETQYF
TRBJ2-1 | TRBV2 | TRBD1 | few | TGTGCCAGCACCTTACAACCAGGGACAGGGAACAATGAGCAGTTCTTC | CASTLQPGTGNNEQFF
TRBJ2-2 | TRBV27 | . | few | TGTGCCAGCAGTTTGGGAGCGGCCACCGGGGAGCTGTTTTTT | CASSLGAATGELFF
TRBJ1-4 | TRBV28 | . | once | TGTGCCAGCACCATAAGGGGATGGGGTGAAAAACTGTTTTTT | CASTIRGWGEKLFF
TRBJ2-5 | TRBV2 | TRBD2 | . | TGTGCCAGCAGTGAGGGCCGTGGGGGGGTAGGGACAGAGACCCAGTACTTC | CASSEGRGGVGTETQYF
TRBJ2-1 | TRBV19 | . | once | TGTGCCACCACAAGCTCCTACAATGAGCAGTTCTTC | CATTSSYNEQFF
TRBJ2-7 | TRBV7-8 | TRBD1 | once | TGTGCCAGCAGCTTAGAAGGCAGGGGGTATTACGAGCAGTACTTC | CASSLEGRGYYEQYF
TRBJ2-3 | TRBV23-1 | TRBD1 | . | TGCGCCAGCAGTCAATTCAACAGGGGGCAATATACGCAGTATTTT | CASSQFNRGQYTQYF
TRBJ2-7 | TRBV6-1 | TRBD1 | . | TGTGCCAGCAGTGCTAGACAGGGGGCAGGCTACGAGCAGTACTTC | CASSARQGAGYEQYF
TRBJ2-7 | TRBV28 | . | . | TGTGCCAGCAGTCTGTCCCTCGTCGGCGAGCAGTACTTC | CASSLSLVGEQYF
TRBJ1-1 | TRBV29-1 | . | . | TGCAGCGCTAAGCTTCGAGGAACTGAAGCTTTCTTT | CSAKLRGTEAFF
TRBJ1-1 | TRBV2 | TRBD1 | . | TGTGCCAGCATCTTGGACAGGGGGGACACTGAAGCTTTCTTT | CASILDRGDTEAFF
TRBJ2-2 | TRBV6-6 | . | . | TGTGCCAGCAGCGCGCGGGTTTCCGGGGAGCTGTTTTTT | CASSARVSGELFF
TRBJ1-4 | TRBV27 | . | . | TGTGCCAGCAGTTTGGAGCTCCGAGGAAAACTGTTTTTT | CASSLELRGKLFF
TRBJ2-7 | TRBV4-1 | TRBD1 | . | TGCGCCAGCAGCCTCGGGACAGGGGAGCAGTACTTC | CASSLGTGEQYF
TRBJ2-1 | TRBV9 | TRBD2 | . | TGTGCCAGCAGCGTAGGCCCCCAAGCGGGGGGGCTTTTTGGTGAGCAGTTCTTC | CASSVGPQAGGLFGEQFF
TRBJ1-2 | TRBV19 | . | . | TGTGCCAGTAGTATTTTTTCGCGTGGGCAGAACTATGGCTACACCTTC | CASSIFSRGQNYGYTF
TRBJ2-5 | TRBV7-2 | . | . | TGTGCCAGCAGCTTAAACCCTCGGGAGACCCAGTACTTC | CASSLNPRETQYF
TRBJ1-2 | TRBV7-9 | TRBD1 | once | TGTGCCAGCAGCGCGAGGACAGGGCAGAATGGCTACACCTTC | CASSARTGQNGYTF
TRBJ1-1 | TRBV7-2 | . | . | TGTGCCAGCAGCCCGGAGCCTGTGAACACTGAAGCTTTCTTT | CASSPEPVNTEAFF
TRBJ1-5 | TRBV6-6 | . | . | TGTGCCAGCAGGTGGACAGCTAATCAGCCCCAGCATTTT | CASRWTANQPQHF
TRBJ1-2 | TRBV6-6 | . | . | TGTGCCAGCATCCCCCCAGGGGATAACTATGGCTACACCTTC | CASIPPGDNYGYTF
TRBJ1-2 | TRBV18 | . | few | TGTGCCAGCTCACCGGGAGCTGGGGTCTATGGCTACACCTTC | CASSPGAGVYGYTF
TRBJ2-7 | TRBV6-6 | TRBD1 | few | TGTGCCAGCAGTTATGGGGACAGGGTCTACGAGCAGTACTTC | CASSYGDRVYEQYF